Shown below are 11 T cell receptor beta chains from a single sample sequenced in a study of vaccination effects on CD4 cells after COVID-19. Only in-frame clones appear in the TCRdb table, and some are missing; sequencing was by immunoSEQ multiplex PCR. Of under 70,000 clones in the sample, around 74% were seen once. Their antigens remain unidentified. Following culture for more than 9 days, CD4+ T cells were isolated. BNT162b2 vaccine or mRNA-1273 vaccine was given to participants in two doses. The sample consisted of CD4+ T cells from PBMCs cultured without peptide, taken after COVID-19 vaccination. The receptor set was obtained from a human donor who received a COVID-19 vaccine.

The table lists this clone with a count of one. The chain links TRBV28 to TRBJ2-7; D unresolved. The CDR3 extends over 13 amino acids. CDR1 and CDR2 (germline): MDHEN, SYDVKM. V lost 8 bases to trimming and J lost 0 bases, with 11 bases between them. The CDR3 DNA follows: TGTGCCAGCCCCTTGCGGACCTCCTACGAGCAGTACGTC. This gives the protein CASPLRTSYEQYV.

V gene TRBV5-1 combines with J gene TRBJ2-6; D call uncertain. The CDR3 loop spans 15 amino acids. The germline V and J ends were trimmed by 0 bases and 2 bases, with 6 bases remaining between them. Per germline, CDR1 SGHRS and CDR2 YFSETQ. The CDR3 spells CASSLGIAGANVLTF. The CDR3 bases are TGCGCCAGCAGCTTGGGAATTGCTGGGGCCAACGTCCTGACTTTC.

The chain links TRBV5-8 to TRBJ2-3; 9 nucleotides line up with TRBD1. Germline lookup yields CDR1 SGHTS and CDR2 YDEGEE. CDR3 length: 13 residues. With 10 bases clipped from V and 4 bases from J, the junction kept 7 bases outside the gene matches. The CDR3: CAAPGQGADTQYF. The CDR3 DNA sequence: TGTGCCGCCCCGGGACAGGGTGCAGATACGCAGTATTTT.

CDR3 coding DNA: TGTGCCAGCAGCGTTAACCCAGACCTAGCCAAAAACATTCAGTACTTC. Translating gives CASSVNPDLAKNIQYF. The gene calls are TRBV9 and TRBJ2-4; D unclear. The length of the CDR3 is 16 residues. Germline CDR1 and CDR2: SGDLS and YYNGEE. V gave up 2 bases and J gave up 0 bases, with 12 bases separating them.

This chain links TRBV10-3 with TRBJ1-5; TRBD1 is a possible D gene (5 bases). Germline V gene lookup returns CDR1 ENHRY and CDR2 SYGVKD. Trimming removed 6 bases at V and 0 bases at J, with 18 bases between. The CDR3 runs 17 residues. The CDR3 DNA sequence: TGTGCCATCAGCGAAGGGACGGTGGGGGTTAGCAATCAGCCCCAGCATTTT. Amino acid sequence: CAISEGTVGVSNQPQHF.

The rearrangement joins TRBV7-9 to TRBJ2-7, with D perhaps matching TRBD1 (5 bases). This CDR3 is 14 amino acids long. The V and J ends lost 4 bases and 0 bases respectively, with 10 bases between them. Germline values: CDR1 SEHNR, CDR2 FQNEAQ (reference sequence). As DNA, the CDR3 is TGTGCCAGCAGCTATGGGCAGGGCTCCTACGAGCAGTACGTC. Translating it yields CASSYGQGSYEQYV.

This clone was detected a few times. The J gene is TRBJ1-2, the V gene TRBV29-1; tentatively, D is TRBD1 (6 bases). Trimming removed 5 bases at V and 3 bases at J, with 16 bases between. CDR3 length: 14 amino acids. From germline, CDR1 is SQVTM and CDR2 ANQGSEA. The CDR3 nucleotides read TGCAGCGTTACCCCACTTACAGGGTACTATGGCTACACCTTC. This sequence encodes CSVTPLTGYYGYTF.

This clone was observed a few times. The gene calls are TRBV11-2 and TRBJ1-2; 12 bases match TRBD1. CDR3 length: 15 residues. V trimming: 6 bases; J trimming: 7 bases; junction bases outside the gene matches: 9. CDR1 is SGHAT, CDR2 FQNNGV, per germline. As DNA, the CDR3 is TGTGCCAGCAGGAAACCGGGACAGGGGGCGCCTGGCTACACCTTC. Protein product: CASRKPGQGAPGYTF.

The V call is TRBV3-1 (or the pseudogene TRBV3-2), the J call TRBJ1-3; 9 bases match TRBD1. Germline CDR1 reads LGHDT; CDR2 reads YNNKEL (reference sequence). The CDR3 extends over 14 amino acids. J gave up 7 bases and V 4 bases, and 5 bases lay outside the gene matches. CDR3 amino acids: CASSPAGTGNTIYF. CDR3 bases: TGTGCCAGCAGCCCGGCCGGGACAGGGAACACCATATATTTT.

The V and J genes are TRBV2 and TRBJ2-3; D not certain. Germline CDR1 reads SNHLY; CDR2 reads FYNNEI. V lost 1 base, J lost 3 bases, and 5 bases lay in between. The length of the CDR3 is 13 residues. The CDR3 is CASSEGWTDTQYF. As DNA, the CDR3 is TGTGCCAGCAGTGAAGGGTGGACAGATACGCAGTATTTT. Supplemented by reference TRBV2 and TRBJ2-3, the full variable domain reads EPEVTQTPSHQVTQMGQEVILRCVPISNHLYFYWYRQILGQKVEFLVSFYNNEISEKSEIFDDQFSVERPDGSNFTLKIRSTKLEDSAMYFCASSEGWTDTQYFGPGTRLTVL.

The genes are TRBV6-2 or TRBV6-3 and TRBJ2-6; D not certain. With 2 bases removed from V and 4 bases from J, the gap between germline ends came to 9 bases. The CDR3 has 15 amino acids. Germline V gene sequence: CDR1 MNHEY, CDR2 SVGEGT. This CDR3 reads CASSYPLRGANVLTF. DNA for the CDR3: TGTGCCAGCAGTTACCCCCTGAGAGGGGCCAACGTCCTGACTTTC.